This T cell receptor (beta chain) was documented in a study of cytomegalovirus exposure and HLA in healthy donors. Background on the study: In an earlier analysis, 95 million to 130 million unique TCR beta sequences were found from about 190 million T cells.

It was with 60 Vbeta and 13 Jbeta primers that the PCR ran. This table comes from immunoSEQ multiplex PCR, and its TCRdb copy is limited to in-frame clones, with some not included. The sample lists around 170,000 clones; about 84% were seen once. V dropped 4 bases and J dropped 3 bases, with 16 bases sitting between them. The CDR3 runs 15 residues. Germline CDR1 and CDR2: SGDLS and YYNGEE. Regarding the study as a whole: With high specificity and sensitivity, the classifier reportedly diagnosed cytomegalovirus status. For presence/absence analyses, sequencing depth was assumed to be roughly uniform across donors.

Points on this clone: Its antigen is not known.

This chain connects TRBV9 to TRBJ1-2; tentative D call: TRBD1 (5 bases). This TCR derives from a man aged 50 or older in good health and CMV-seronegative. The sequencing input was PBMCs. The chain's CDR3 is CASSPRTSRDYGYTF. The CDR3 region has the DNA TGTGCCAGCAGCCCCAGGACAAGCCGGGACTATGGCTACACCTTC.